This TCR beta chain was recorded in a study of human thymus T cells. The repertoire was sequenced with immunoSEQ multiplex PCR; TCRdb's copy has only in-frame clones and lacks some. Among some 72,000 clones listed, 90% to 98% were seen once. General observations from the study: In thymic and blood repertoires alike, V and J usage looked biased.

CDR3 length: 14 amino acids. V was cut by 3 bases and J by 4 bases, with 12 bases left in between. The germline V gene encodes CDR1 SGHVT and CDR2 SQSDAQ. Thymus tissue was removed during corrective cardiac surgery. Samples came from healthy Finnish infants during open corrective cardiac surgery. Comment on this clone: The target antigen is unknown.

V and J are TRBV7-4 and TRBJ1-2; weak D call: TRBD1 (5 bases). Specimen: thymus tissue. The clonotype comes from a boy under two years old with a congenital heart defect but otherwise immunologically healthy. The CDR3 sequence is CASSFPGPTYGYTF. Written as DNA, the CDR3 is TGTGCCAGCAGCTTTCCGGGGCCCACCTATGGCTACACCTTC.